The rows below give T cell receptor beta chains drawn from one sample of a study of graft-versus-host responses after intestinal transplantation. Sequenced by immunoSEQ multiplex PCR; TCRdb stores in-frame clones only, minus some. The sample has about 57,000 clones, roughly 90% seen once. Sample: PBMCs, taken 26 days after transplant. The origin of the receptors is a human patient who received an intestinal transplant, so some T cells may come from the graft donor. Each CDR3 is given with its conserved first and last residue. The D gene is left open where the match is weak.

v_call d_call cdr3_length cdr3_aa
TRBV2 TRBD2 14 CASKLAGGTDTQYF
TRBV7-2 TRBD2 13 CASSSGDYNEQFF
TRBV7-6 TRBD1 17 CASSWTGGGELPTEQFF
TRBV4-2 TRBD1 15 CASSQEEGAGNIQYF
TRBV19 - 15 CASTDYQGSNQPQHF
TRBV9 - 16 CASSELGATSTDTQYF
TRBV29-1 - 13 CSVERRQNTEAFF
TRBV7-9 TRBD2 15 CASSSMTSLTDTQYF
TRBV6-5 - 14 CASGMRGGNSPLHF
TRBV11-3 - 14 CASSSRLPQETQYF
TRBV6-1 TRBD1 13 CASGQDREGEQYF
TRBV6-5 TRBD2 15 CTSSPPSGGGDEQFF
TRBV4-1 - 16 CASSQDPQGNGNTIYF
TRBV14 TRBD2 18 CASSHRGLAGTIRDTQYF